One sample yielded the 21 T cell receptor beta chains listed below, sequenced in a study of blood T cell repertoires in COVID-19. Here immunoSEQ multiplex PCR was the method, and the copy in TCRdb shows in-frame clones only, minus some. The data hold fewer than 400,000 clones, with more than 90% observed a single time. Sequencing was performed on PBMCs or T cells enriched from blood (not recorded which). These receptor sequences come from a woman aged 25 to 39 who had recovered from COVID-19.

The J gene is TRBJ2-1, the V gene TRBV28; 7 bases fit TRBD2. With V trimmed by 7 bases and J by 5 bases, 5 bases remained unmatched. The germline gives CDR1 MDHEN, CDR2 SYDVKM. This CDR3 has 13 residues. CDR3 region: CASISSGNNEQFF. CDR3 nucleotides: TGTGCCAGCATATCCAGCGGGAACAATGAGCAGTTCTTC. The complete variable domain, with remaining parts taken from reference TRBV28 and TRBJ2-1, reads DVKVTQSSRYLVKRTGEKVFLECVQDMDHENMFWYRQDPGLGLRLIYFSYDVKMKEKGDIPEGYSVSREKKERFSLILESASTNQTSMYLCASISSGNNEQFFGPGTRLTVL.

The chain is built from TRBV28 and TRBJ1-5, with D perhaps matching TRBD1 (5 bases). The CDR3 covers 14 residues. From germline, CDR1 is MDHEN and CDR2 SYDVKM. Trimming left V 3 bases short and J 7 bases short, with 13 bases between. The DNA of the CDR3 is TGTGCCAGCAGTTTTCAAGGGGTAATGCAGCCCCAGCATTTT. Encoded protein: CASSFQGVMQPQHF.

This rearrangement joins TRBV2 to TRBJ1-4, with unresolved D. V dropped 1 base and J dropped 14 bases, with 23 bases sitting between them. There are 16 residues in the CDR3. Per the germline V gene, CDR1 is SNHLY and CDR2 is FYNNEI. This CDR3 is CASSEVFFSAAVCLFF. The CDR3 DNA reads TGTGCCAGCAGTGAAGTTTTTTTTTCCGCGGCAGTCTGCCTGTTTTTT.

The V and J genes are TRBV10-2 and TRBJ1-1; D is undetermined. CDR3 length equals 12 residues. V shed 5 bases and J shed 4 bases, with 8 bases lying between them. The V gene's germline CDR1 is WSHSY and CDR2 SAAADI. CDR3 coding DNA: TGCGCCAGCAGTTCCCTCGGCACTGAAGCTTTCTTT. As protein: CASSSLGTEAFF.

V is TRBV27 and J is TRBJ2-3; 10 bases align to TRBD2. The V segment lost 5 bases and the J segment 4 bases; nucleotides outside the gene matches: 6. The length of the CDR3 is 15 residues. Germline assignment: CDR1 MNHEY and CDR2 SMNVEV (reference sequence). DNA of the CDR3: TGTGCCAGCAGTCCCAGCGGGGGGGCCGCAGATACGCAGTATTTT. This encodes CASSPSGGAADTQYF.

The V call is TRBV6-4, the J call TRBJ2-1; 8 nucleotides line up with TRBD2. This CDR3 contains 16 residues. The germline gives CDR1 MRHNA, CDR2 SNTAGT. With 3 bases clipped from V and 0 bases from J, the junction kept 4 bases outside the gene matches. The CDR3 DNA follows: TGTGCCAGCAGTGAGCTAGCGGGTAGCTCCTACAATGAGCAGTTCTTC. Protein sequence: CASSELAGSSYNEQFF.

CDR3 amino acids: CAISELSNRGLSNSPLHF. CDR3 DNA: TGTGCCATCAGTGAGTTAAGCAACAGGGGCCTTTCTAATTCACCCCTCCACTTT. V usage is TRBV10-3 and J usage is TRBJ1-6; TRBD1 aligns across 7 bases. CDR1 ENHRY and CDR2 SYGVKD come from the germline V gene. The CDR3 contains 18 residues. The V gene end was trimmed by 1 base and the J gene end by 6 bases; junction bases not matched to a gene: 12.

J is TRBJ1-1 and V is TRBV3-1 (or the pseudogene TRBV3-2), with 7 bases fitting TRBD1. V dropped 0 bases and J dropped 2; count of bases not matched to a gene: 9. This CDR3 is 17 amino acids long. Germline CDR1 is LGHDT and CDR2 is YNNKEL (reference sequence). The CDR3 DNA reads TGTGCCAGCAGCCAAGAAGGCCGGGACAGCGGTAACACTGAAGCTTTCTTT. It translates to CASSQEGRDSGNTEAFF.

The V and J genes are TRBV4-1 and TRBJ2-5, with a weak D call TRBD1 (6 bases). V shed 2 bases and J shed 1 base, with 8 bases lying between them. Germline V gene data show CDR1 as MGHRA and CDR2 as YSYEKL. The CDR3 runs 14 residues. CDR3 bases: TGCGCCAGCAGCCAACAGGGGCTCCAAGAGACCCAGTACTTC. Translation gives CASSQQGLQETQYF.

The chain couples TRBV4-1 to TRBJ1-5, with D perhaps matching TRBD1 (5 bases). CDR1 MGHRA and CDR2 YSYEKL come from the germline V gene. The CDR3 sequence is 13 residues long. V was shortened by 2 bases and J by 7 bases, with 9 bases between the two germline ends. The CDR3, as DNA: TGCGCCAGCAGCCAATCTGGGGGGCAGCCCCAGCATTTT. As protein: CASSQSGGQPQHF.

The chain recombines TRBV5-4 with TRBJ2-1; D is ambiguous. The V gene's germline CDR1 is SGHNT and CDR2 YYREEE (reference sequence). The CDR3 extends over 13 amino acids. V lost 0 bases and J 6 bases, leaving 7 bases between the germline ends. The CDR3: CASSLVVSNEQFF. CDR3 DNA: TGTGCCAGCAGCTTGGTCGTCAGCAATGAGCAGTTCTTC.

The V gene is TRBV4-2, the J gene TRBJ2-3, with D tentatively TRBD1 (5 bases). The CDR3 contains 14 residues. The V gene's germline CDR1 is LGHNA and CDR2 YNFKEQ. V lost 1 base, J lost 4 bases, and 9 bases lay in between. CDR3 sequence reads: CASSQGLGPDTQYF. CDR3 nucleotide sequence: TGTGCCAGCAGCCAAGGTCTGGGGCCAGATACGCAGTATTTT.

V and J are TRBV4-1 and TRBJ2-1; D might be TRBD2 (5 bases). Germline-derived CDR1 and CDR2 are MGHRA and YSYEKL. Trimming removed 8 bases from V and 3 bases from J, with 11 bases in between. CDR3 length: 13 amino acids. The CDR3 region has the DNA TGCGCCAGCGCCCGGGAAAGCTACAATGAGCAGTTCTTC. This codes for CASARESYNEQFF.

V is TRBV7-9 and J is TRBJ2-7; D remains ambiguous. Trimming took off 1 base at V and 3 bases at J, with 10 bases between the two ends. CDR3 length equals 14 residues. Per the germline V gene, CDR1 is SEHNR and CDR2 is FQNEAQ (reference sequence). CDR3 coding DNA: TGTGCCAGCAGCTTAGATCCGCCCGGCTACGAGCAGTACTTC. Its protein is CASSLDPPGYEQYF.

The chain joins TRBV7-2 to TRBJ2-7; the D is unclear. Germline CDR1 is SGHTA and CDR2 is FQGNSA. V lost 5 bases and J 4 bases, leaving 21 bases between the germline ends. The CDR3 runs 16 residues. The chain's CDR3 is CASSRPRWAPSYEQYF. For the CDR3, the DNA is TGTGCCAGCAGCCGGCCGCGCTGGGCCCCTTCTTACGAGCAGTACTTC.

The chain is built from TRBV20-1 and TRBJ2-1; 8 positions match TRBD2. Germline CDR1 DFQATT, CDR2 SNEGSKA (reference sequence). Unmatched junction bases numbered 11, after V lost 3 bases and J lost 16 bases. This CDR3 comprises 12 residues. CDR3 sequence reads: CSASKISGVHFF. The CDR3 DNA is TGCAGTGCTAGTAAAATTAGCGGGGTACATTTCTTC.

This chain uses TRBV7-2 with TRBJ2-1, with 8 bases identical to TRBD2. The germline V gene has CDR1 SGHTA and CDR2 FQGNSA. J gave up 0 bases and V 5 bases, and 3 bases lay outside the gene matches. There are 15 residues in the CDR3. CDR3 in amino acids: CASSPSGSSYNEQFF. Written as DNA, the CDR3 is TGTGCCAGCAGCCCAAGCGGGAGCTCCTACAATGAGCAGTTCTTC.

The V gene is TRBV6-2 or TRBV6-3, the J gene TRBJ2-3, with D perhaps matching TRBD1 (5 bases). The V and J ends lost 2 bases and 0 bases respectively, with 21 bases between them. The germline gives CDR1 MNHEY, CDR2 SVGEGT. CDR3 length: 19 residues. For the CDR3, the DNA is TGTGCCAGCAGTTACGATTCGGGTCCCGGTGGGGCTAGCACAGATACGCAGTATTTT. It is translated as CASSYDSGPGGASTDTQYF.

The chain combines TRBV7-9 with TRBJ2-3; 9 nucleotides agree with TRBD1. The germline gives CDR1 SEHNR, CDR2 FQNEAQ (reference sequence). With V trimmed by 3 bases and J by 5 bases, 6 bases remained unmatched. The CDR3 consists of 15 residues. The CDR3: CASSLVGQGIDTQYF. The CDR3 DNA follows: TGTGCCAGCAGCTTGGTCGGACAGGGGATAGATACGCAGTATTTT. Full variable domain (rest looked up from reference TRBV7-9 and TRBJ2-3): DTGVSQNPRHKITKRGQNVTFRCDPISEHNRLYWYRQTLGQGPEFLTYFQNEAQLEKSRLLSDRFSAERPKGSFSTLEIQRTEQGDSAMYLCASSLVGQGIDTQYFGPGTRLTVL.

This clone was counted once. The chain carries TRBV15 and TRBJ2-3; D is ambiguous. With 3 bases removed from V and 4 bases from J, the gap between germline ends came to 5 bases. The CDR3 is 12 amino acids. Germline V gene data show CDR1 as LNHNV and CDR2 as YYDKDF (reference sequence). CDR3 protein: CATSRSSDTQYF. In nucleotides, the CDR3 is TGTGCCACCAGCAGGTCCTCAGATACGCAGTATTTT.

V usage is TRBV5-1 and J usage is TRBJ1-1, with D perhaps matching TRBD1 (5 bases). This CDR3 comprises 13 residues. Germline CDR1 SGHRS, CDR2 YFSETQ. Trimming removed 2 bases at V and 7 bases at J, with 12 bases between. DNA for the CDR3: TGCGCCAGCAGCTTTAGACAGCGAGGTGAAGCTTTCTTT. The encoded protein is CASSFRQRGEAFF.